This T cell receptor (beta chain) was documented in a study of CD8+ T cells in alopecia areata. For the study at large: For 6 to 18 months, tofacitinib was taken, and 6 months off drug followed. Broader study findings: Clonality exceeded that of normal scalp in lesional scalp, most notably in alopecia totalis/universalis.

The ends lost 3 bases at V and 3 bases at J; junction bases unmatched: 7. Germline V gives CDR1 GTSNPN, CDR2 SVGIG (reference sequence). The CDR3 has 15 amino acids. A word on this clone: What it recognizes is unknown.

Reverse transcribed after extraction, RNA yielded cDNA as the sequencing template. Here immunoSEQ multiplex PCR was the method, and the copy in TCRdb shows in-frame clones only, minus some. The sample holds 150,000 to 200,000 clones, around 63% seen once. The chain couples TRBV30 to TRBJ2-7; 11 bases agree with TRBD1. The TCR comes from a human donor with alopecia areata. The sample here was CD4+ T cells sorted from blood, taken at week 0. The CDR3 reads CAWSLLGTGGYEQYF. The CDR3 DNA sequence: TGTGCCTGGAGCCTCTTAGGGACAGGGGGCTACGAGCAGTACTTC. Filled out from reference TRBV30 and TRBJ2-7, the complete variable domain reads SQTIHQWPATLVQPVGSPLSLECTVEGTSNPNLYWYRQAAGRGLQLLFYSVGIGQISSEVPQNLSASRPQDRQFILSSKKLLLSDSGFYLCAWSLLGTGGYEQYFGPGTRLTVT.